These 7 T cell receptor beta chains share one sample of origin, sequenced in a study of cytomegalovirus exposure and HLA in healthy donors. The PCR ran on 60 Vbeta and 13 Jbeta primers. The table came from immunoSEQ multiplex PCR; TCRdb's copy has only in-frame clones and leaves some out. The sample has 150,000 to 200,000 clones; approximately 85% are singletons. The sample consisted of PBMCs. These receptors came from a man between 18 and 29 years old in good health and CMV-seropositive.

This rearrangement joins TRBV19 to TRBJ2-1, with 10 bases lining up with TRBD2. CDR1 and CDR2 (germline): LNHDA, SQIVND (reference sequence). The CDR3 runs to 16 residues. V gave up 6 bases and J gave up 5 bases; unmatched junction bases: 10. This CDR3 is CASRNIGLADHNEQFF. The CDR3 DNA reads TGTGCCAGTAGAAATATCGGACTAGCGGATCACAATGAGCAGTTCTTC.

The gene calls are TRBV9 and TRBJ2-3, with TRBD2 as a possible D gene (7 bases). The CDR3 has 18 residues. Between the trimmed V and J ends, which lost 0 bases and 5 bases, there was a span of 22 bases. Germline V gene sequence: CDR1 SGDLS, CDR2 YYNGEE. CDR3 in amino acids: CASSVVMGGAGVRDTQYF. The CDR3 DNA reads as TGTGCCAGCAGCGTAGTCATGGGGGGGGCAGGGGTTAGAGATACGCAGTATTTT. The full variable domain, completed using reference TRBV9 and TRBJ2-3, is DSGVTQTPKHLITATGQRVTLRCSPRSGDLSVYWYQQSLDQGLQFLIQYYNGEERAKGNILERFSAQQFPDLHSELNLSSLELGDSALYFCASSVVMGGAGVRDTQYFGPGTRLTVL.

About this clone itself: Other DNA sequences in this sample translate to the same CDR3. This chain joins TRBV9 and TRBJ2-5, with a tentative D call TRBD2 (5 bases). From germline, CDR1 is SGDLS and CDR2 YYNGEE. The CDR3 spans 14 residues. The germline V and J ends were trimmed by 0 bases and 5 bases, with 11 bases remaining between them. CDR3 sequence: CASSVGGGGETQYF. CDR3 DNA: TGTGCCAGCAGCGTAGGAGGCGGCGGGGAGACCCAGTACTTC.

CDR3 sequence reads: CAIRLSGGEYEQYF. Here the CDR3 DNA reads TGTGCCATCAGGCTTTCGGGGGGGGAGTACGAGCAGTACTTC. The chain combines TRBV10-3 with TRBJ2-7; TRBD2 aligns across 8 bases. This CDR3 is built from 14 residues. The germline V gene has CDR1 ENHRY and CDR2 SYGVKD. V gave up 6 bases and J gave up 4 bases; unmatched junction bases: 8.

V usage is TRBV9 and J usage is TRBJ2-7; 10 bases are a match to TRBD1. Germline assignment: CDR1 SGDLS and CDR2 YYNGEE. The length of the CDR3 is 16 residues. Germline trimming cut 4 bases from V and 2 bases from J; bases unmatched to any gene: 9. The chain's CDR3 is CASSSRGDRGPYEQYF. Here the CDR3 DNA reads TGTGCCAGCAGCAGCAGGGGGGACAGGGGCCCCTACGAGCAGTACTTC.

The rearrangement links TRBV25-1 to TRBJ2-2, with 7 bases matching TRBD2. Germline CDR1 is MGHDK and CDR2 is SYGVNS. This CDR3 contains 16 residues. V was clipped by 5 bases and J by 5 bases; unmatched bases: 11. This chain's CDR3 is CASSIFGGGETGELFF. In nucleotides, the CDR3 is TGTGCCAGCAGTATATTTGGGGGGGGAGAAACCGGGGAGCTGTTTTTT.

The chain links TRBV7-9 to TRBJ2-2; D is perhaps TRBD1 (5 bases). This CDR3 contains 14 residues. Germline assignment: CDR1 SEHNR and CDR2 FQNEAQ (reference sequence). Trimming cost V 1 base and J 7 bases, with 10 bases left between them. The CDR3 DNA sequence: TGTGCCAGCAGCTTAGACAGGAAGGACGGGGAGCTGTTTTTT. Its translation: CASSLDRKDGELFF.